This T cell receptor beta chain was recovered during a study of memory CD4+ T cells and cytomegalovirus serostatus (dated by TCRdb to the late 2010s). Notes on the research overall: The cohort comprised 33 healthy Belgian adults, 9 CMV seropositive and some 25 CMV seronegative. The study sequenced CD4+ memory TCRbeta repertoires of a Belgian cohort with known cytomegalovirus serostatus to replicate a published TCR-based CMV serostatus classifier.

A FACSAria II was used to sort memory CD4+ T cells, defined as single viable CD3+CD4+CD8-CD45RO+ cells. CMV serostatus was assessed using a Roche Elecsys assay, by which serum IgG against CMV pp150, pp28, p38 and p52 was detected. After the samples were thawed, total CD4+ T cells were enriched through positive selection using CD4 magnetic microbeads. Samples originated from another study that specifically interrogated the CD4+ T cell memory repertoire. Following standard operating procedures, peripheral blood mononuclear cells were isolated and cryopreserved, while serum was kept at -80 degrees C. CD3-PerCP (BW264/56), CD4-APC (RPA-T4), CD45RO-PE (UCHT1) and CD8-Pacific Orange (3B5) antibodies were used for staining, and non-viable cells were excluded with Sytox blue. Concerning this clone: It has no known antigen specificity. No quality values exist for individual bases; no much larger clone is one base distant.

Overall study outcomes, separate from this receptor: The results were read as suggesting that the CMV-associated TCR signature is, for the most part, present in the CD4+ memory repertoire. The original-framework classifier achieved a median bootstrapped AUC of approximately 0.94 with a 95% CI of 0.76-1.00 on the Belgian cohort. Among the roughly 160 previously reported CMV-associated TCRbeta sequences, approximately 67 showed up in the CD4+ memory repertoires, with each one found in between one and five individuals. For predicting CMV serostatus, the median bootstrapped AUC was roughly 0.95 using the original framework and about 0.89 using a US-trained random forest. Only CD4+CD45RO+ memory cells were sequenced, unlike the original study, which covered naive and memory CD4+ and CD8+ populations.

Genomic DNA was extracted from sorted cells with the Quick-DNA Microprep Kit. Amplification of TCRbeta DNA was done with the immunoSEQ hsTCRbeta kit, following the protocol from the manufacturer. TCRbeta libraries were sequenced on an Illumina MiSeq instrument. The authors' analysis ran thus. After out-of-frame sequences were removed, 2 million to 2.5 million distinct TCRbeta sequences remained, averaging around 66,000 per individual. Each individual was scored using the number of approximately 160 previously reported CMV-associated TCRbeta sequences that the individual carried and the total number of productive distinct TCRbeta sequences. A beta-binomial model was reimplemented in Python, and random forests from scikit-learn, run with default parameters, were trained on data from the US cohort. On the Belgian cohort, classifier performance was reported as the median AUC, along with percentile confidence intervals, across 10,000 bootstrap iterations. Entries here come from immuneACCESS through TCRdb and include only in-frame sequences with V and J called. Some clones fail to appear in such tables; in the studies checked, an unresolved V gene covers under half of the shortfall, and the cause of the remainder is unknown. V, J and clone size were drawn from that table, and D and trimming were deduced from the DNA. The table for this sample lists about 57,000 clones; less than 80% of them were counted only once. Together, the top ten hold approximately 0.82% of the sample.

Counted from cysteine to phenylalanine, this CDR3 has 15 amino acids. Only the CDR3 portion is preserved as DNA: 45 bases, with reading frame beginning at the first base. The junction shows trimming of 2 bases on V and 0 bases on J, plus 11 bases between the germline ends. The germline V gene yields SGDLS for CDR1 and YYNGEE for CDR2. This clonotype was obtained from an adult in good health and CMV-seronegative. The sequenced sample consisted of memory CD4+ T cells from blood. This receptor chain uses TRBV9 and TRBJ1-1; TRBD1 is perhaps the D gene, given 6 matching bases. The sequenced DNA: TGTGCCAGCAGCGTTGATACAGGGCTGAACACTGAAGCTTTCTTT. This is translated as CASSVDTGLNTEAFF.